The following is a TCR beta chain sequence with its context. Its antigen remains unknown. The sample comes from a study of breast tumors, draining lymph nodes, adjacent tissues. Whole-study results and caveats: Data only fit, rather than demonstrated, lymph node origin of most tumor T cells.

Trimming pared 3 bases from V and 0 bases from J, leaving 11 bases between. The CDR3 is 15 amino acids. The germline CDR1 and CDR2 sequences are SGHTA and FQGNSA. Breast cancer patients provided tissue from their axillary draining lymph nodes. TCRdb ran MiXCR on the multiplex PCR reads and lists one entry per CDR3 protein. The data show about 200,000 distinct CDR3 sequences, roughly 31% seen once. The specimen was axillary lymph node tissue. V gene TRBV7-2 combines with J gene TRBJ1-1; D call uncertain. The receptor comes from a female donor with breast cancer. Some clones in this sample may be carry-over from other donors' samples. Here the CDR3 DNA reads TGTGCCAGCAGCTTCGGCTCGGTTATGAACACTGAAGCTTTCTTT. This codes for CASSFGSVMNTEAFF.